This TCR beta chain comes out of a study of OX40 agonist ivuxolimab in advanced cancers. V gave up 4 bases and J gave up 2 bases, with 12 bases separating them. This CDR3 comprises 15 residues. The germline V gene encodes CDR1 MDHEN and CDR2 SYDVKM. Sequenced by immunoSEQ multiplex PCR; TCRdb stores in-frame clones only, minus some. The data contain some 98,000 clones, roughly 90% of them singletons. This TCR was recovered from an adult with an advanced solid tumor such as melanoma, head and neck, liver or kidney cancer. The V gene is TRBV28, the J gene TRBJ1-5; D unresolved. This specimen was CD4+ or CD8+ T cells sorted from blood, taken in a trial of the OX40 agonist ivuxolimab. In DNA, the CDR3 is TGTGCCAGCAGTTCCCCTCGCGGGGGCAATCAGCCCCAGCATTTT. Protein: CASSSPRGGNQPQHF.